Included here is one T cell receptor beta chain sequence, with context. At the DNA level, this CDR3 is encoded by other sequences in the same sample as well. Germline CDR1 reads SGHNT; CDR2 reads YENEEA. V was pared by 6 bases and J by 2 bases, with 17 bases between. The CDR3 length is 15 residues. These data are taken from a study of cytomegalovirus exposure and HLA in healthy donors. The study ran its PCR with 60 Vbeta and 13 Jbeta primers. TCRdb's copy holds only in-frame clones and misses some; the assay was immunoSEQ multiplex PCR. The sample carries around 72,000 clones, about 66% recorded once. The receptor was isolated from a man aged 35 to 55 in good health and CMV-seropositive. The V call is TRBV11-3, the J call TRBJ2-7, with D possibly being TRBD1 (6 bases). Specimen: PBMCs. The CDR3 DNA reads TGTGCCAGCAGTCAGAAGGGGAAGGGGGCCTACGAGCAGTACTTC. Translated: CASSQKGKGAYEQYF.